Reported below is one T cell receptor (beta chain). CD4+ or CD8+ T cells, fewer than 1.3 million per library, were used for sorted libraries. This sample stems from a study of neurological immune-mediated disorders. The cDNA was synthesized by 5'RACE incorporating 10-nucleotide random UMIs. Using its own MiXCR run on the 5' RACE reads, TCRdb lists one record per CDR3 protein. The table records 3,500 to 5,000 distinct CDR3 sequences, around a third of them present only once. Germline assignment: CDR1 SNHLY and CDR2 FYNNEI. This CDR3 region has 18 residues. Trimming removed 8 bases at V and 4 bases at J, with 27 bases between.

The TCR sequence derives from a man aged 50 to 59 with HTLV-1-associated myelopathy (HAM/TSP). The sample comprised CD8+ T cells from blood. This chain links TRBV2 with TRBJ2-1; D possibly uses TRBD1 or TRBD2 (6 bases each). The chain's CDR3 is CASPGEDRRQLRYNEQFF. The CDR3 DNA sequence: TGTGCCAGCCCCGGGGAGGACAGACGGCAGCTACGATACAATGAGCAGTTCTTC.